Listed below are T cell receptor beta chains from one sample, sequenced in a study of T cell responses to AZD1222 COVID-19 vaccine. TCRdb keeps only in-frame clones here, not all; method: immunoSEQ multiplex PCR. The sample comprises roughly 160,000 clones, about 91% of which are singletons, and approximately 1.2% rests with the top ten. This material consisted of peripheral blood, taken 28 days after the second AZD1222 dose. Source of these receptors: an adult who received the AZD1222 COVID-19 vaccine. CDR3s include the opening cysteine and the closing phenylalanine or tryptophan. Each record gives: clone size, D gene, V gene, J gene, CDR3 DNA, CDR3 protein. A D gene is named only where the DNA matches it firmly. Some rows have no size entry. The others give once, few or many, or a class for an expanded clone.

>-|-|TRBV16|TRBJ1-5
TGTGCCAGCAGCCCTCGGATTAGCAATCAGCCCCAGCATTTT
CASSPRISNQPQHF
>-|-|TRBV27|TRBJ2-5
TGTGCCAGCAGTTTATTTAGCCCTAAAGAGACCCAGTACTTC
CASSLFSPKETQYF
>-|-|TRBV10-3|TRBJ2-7
TGTGCCATCAGTGAGTCGGGAGACGAGCAGTACTTC
CAISESGDEQYF
>once|-|TRBV7-9|TRBJ2-1
TGTGCCAGCAGCTTACGAGGGGGCTCCTACAATGAGCAGTTCTTC
CASSLRGGSYNEQFF
>-|TRBD1|TRBV27|TRBJ2-7
TGTGCCAGCAGCCTAAGGGGGACAGGGGACCACGAGCAGTACTTC
CASSLRGTGDHEQYF
>-|TRBD2|TRBV5-6|TRBJ2-5
TGTGCCAGCAGCTCCCTAGCGGGAGCCCAAGAGACCCAGTACTTC
CASSSLAGAQETQYF
>-|TRBD1|TRBV13|TRBJ2-7
TGTGCCAGCAGCTTAGCGACAGGGGGGACCTACGAGCAGTACTTC
CASSLATGGTYEQYF
>-|TRBD1|TRBV5-1|TRBJ1-4
TGCGCCAGCAGCACCCGGACAGGATTTAATGAAAAACTGTTTTTT
CASSTRTGFNEKLFF
>-|-|TRBV28|TRBJ1-2
TGTGCCAGCAGTTTATATCCAGACCCCGGCTATGGCTACACCTTC
CASSLYPDPGYGYTF
>-|-|TRBV28|TRBJ1-5
TGTGCCAGTTCGACGGATAGCAATCAGCCCCAGCATTTT
CASSTDSNQPQHF
>-|TRBD1|TRBV10-3|TRBJ1-1
TGTGCCATCAGTACTCCGGGACAGGTAAAGCCTGAAGCTTTCTTT
CAISTPGQVKPEAFF
>-|TRBD1|TRBV5-1|TRBJ1-2
TGCGCCAGCAGCCCCATGGGGACAGCTGACTATGGCTACACCTTC
CASSPMGTADYGYTF
>-|-|TRBV29-1|TRBJ1-4
TGCAGCGTTGCGTCGACATTTGCCGGGGAAAAACTGTTTTTT
CSVASTFAGEKLFF
>-|TRBD2|TRBV6-4|TRBJ2-1
TGTGCCAGCAGTCCTACTAGCGGGGTGGGCTACAATGAGCAGTTCTTC
CASSPTSGVGYNEQFF
>-|TRBD1|TRBV3-1/TRBV3-2|TRBJ1-3
TGTGCCAGCAGCGTCAGAGGTACGGACAGGGAAAACACCATATATTTT
CASSVRGTDRENTIYF
>-|TRBD2|TRBV19|TRBJ2-3
TGTGCCAGTAGAAACGGACTAGCGGGAGAATCTGGCACAGATACGCAGTATTTT
CASRNGLAGESGTDTQYF
>-|-|TRBV27|TRBJ1-5
TGTGCCAGCAGTTTGGGGGGGTATAGCAATCAGCCCCAGCATTTT
CASSLGGYSNQPQHF
>-|-|TRBV7-9|TRBJ1-3
TGTGCCAGCAGCTCAACTCAGGGACGTCCTGGAAACACCATATATTTT
CASSSTQGRPGNTIYF
>-|-|TRBV5-4|TRBJ1-3
TGTGCCAGCAGCTTGGGACCCGGGGGTTCTGGAAACACCATATATTTT
CASSLGPGGSGNTIYF
>-|-|TRBV4-1|TRBJ1-1
TGCGCCAGCAGCAAACAACAGGGCCGGGACACTGAAGCTTTCTTT
CASSKQQGRDTEAFF
>few|-|TRBV7-9|TRBJ1-2
TGTGCCAGCAGCCCAAATCCGGGGTCCCTCGGCTATGGCTACACCTTC
CASSPNPGSLGYGYTF
>-|-|TRBV29-1|TRBJ1-1
TGCAGCGTTGAATATCTTGGAAGGAAAAGGGAGGCTTTCTTT
CSVEYLGRKREAFF
>-|-|TRBV7-8|TRBJ1-1
TGTGCCAGCAGCGAGGGGGTGCCTGAAGCTTTCTTT
CASSEGVPEAFF
>once|-|TRBV4-3|TRBJ1-2
TGCGCCAGCAGCCAAGTTGAGGGGTCCTACTATGGCTACACCTTC
CASSQVEGSYYGYTF
>-|-|TRBV27|TRBJ1-5
TGTGCCAGCAGTTTATGGGGGGGGCGTGAGCGTCTCCGCAATCAGCCCCAGCATTTT
CASSLWGGRERLRNQPQHF
>-|-|TRBV4-3|TRBJ2-7
TGCGCCAGCAGCCAAGAATACTTAACCTACGAGCAGTACTTC
CASSQEYLTYEQYF
>-|TRBD1|TRBV5-1|TRBJ2-1
TGCGCCAGCAGCAATCAGGGGGCGGCCTACAATGAGCAGTTCTTC
CASSNQGAAYNEQFF
>-|-|TRBV15|TRBJ1-3
TGTGCCACCAGCAGAGATGGGCGGTTCTCTGGAAACACCATATATTTT
CATSRDGRFSGNTIYF
>-|TRBD2|TRBV5-1|TRBJ2-3
TGCGCCAGCAGCTTGGCGACTAGCGGAAGCACAGATACGCAGTATTTT
CASSLATSGSTDTQYF
>-|TRBD1|TRBV7-3|TRBJ2-7
TGTGCCAGCAGCTCTCAGCCTCGTTCAGGGGGCGCCGAGCAGTACTTC
CASSSQPRSGGAEQYF
>-|-|TRBV7-9|TRBJ1-2
TGTGCCAGCAGGGGGGACCGTATTAGCTATGGCTACACCTTC
CASRGDRISYGYTF
>once|-|TRBV11-2|TRBJ2-7
TGTGCCAGCAGCTCCCGATACCTAAACTCCTACGAGCAGTACTTC
CASSSRYLNSYEQYF
>once|-|TRBV12-5|TRBJ1-2
TGTGCTAGTGGTTTGGTAATCATGGGGGGGGCCGGCTATGGCTACACCTTC
CASGLVIMGGAGYGYTF
>-|-|TRBV11-3|TRBJ1-2
TGTGCCAGCAGCCCCCCCGTTGGCTACACCTTC
CASSPPVGYTF
>-|TRBD1|TRBV28|TRBJ1-6
TGTGCCAGCACAATGGGACAGTTCAGCTCCTATAATTCACCCCTCCACTTT
CASTMGQFSSYNSPLHF
>once|-|TRBV28|TRBJ1-2
TGTGCCAGCAGTTTTTGGGGACTTGGCTACACCTTC
CASSFWGLGYTF
>-|-|TRBV5-8|TRBJ1-2
TGTGCCAGCAGCATAATTCGGGGACTGCACTATGGCTACACCTTC
CASSIIRGLHYGYTF
>-|-|TRBV25-1|TRBJ2-5
TGTGCCAGCAGCTACCCTCATGACCAGGGTGAGAACCAAGAGACCCAGTACTTC
CASSYPHDQGENQETQYF
>-|-|TRBV5-4|TRBJ1-4
TGTGCCAGCACCGTGTCCTTGGACCCTAATGAAAAACTGTTTTTT
CASTVSLDPNEKLFF
>-|TRBD1|TRBV5-1|TRBJ1-6
TGCGCCAGCAGCTTGAGCGACAGGGGAAATTCACCCCTCCACTTT
CASSLSDRGNSPLHF
>-|-|TRBV7-2|TRBJ1-5
TGTGCCAGCAACCAGACACCGGGGGGGCCCCAGCATTTT
CASNQTPGGPQHF
>-|-|TRBV5-6|TRBJ1-3
TGTGCCAGCAGCCCCTCGGGGGCTGGAAACACCATATATTTT
CASSPSGAGNTIYF
>-|-|TRBV5-6|TRBJ2-7
TGTGCCAGCAGCTCCGGACCCCCCGGGAGATACGAGCAGTACTTC
CASSSGPPGRYEQYF
>-|TRBD1|TRBV30|TRBJ2-2
TGTGCCTGGAGGGGGACAGGGAAGAACACCGGGGAGCTGTTTTTT
CAWRGTGKNTGELFF
>-|TRBD2|TRBV29-1|TRBJ2-3
TGCAGCGCAGCCAACTCGAGGGGTAGTAGCGGGGTGGGAGATACGCAGTATTTT
CSAANSRGSSGVGDTQYF
>-|-|TRBV11-2|TRBJ1-6
TGTGCCAGCAGCTTAGATAGGGACCGTGGCTCCTATAATTCACCCCTCCACTTT
CASSLDRDRGSYNSPLHF
>-|-|TRBV7-2|TRBJ1-5
TGTGCCAGCAGCTTAGCTGTCCAGGGAGGTCAGCCCCAGCATTTT
CASSLAVQGGQPQHF
>-|-|TRBV9|TRBJ1-2
TGTGCCAGCGAGGGTTTCGATGGCTACACCTTC
CASEGFDGYTF
>-|-|TRBV9|TRBJ1-2
TGTGCCAGCAGCGCTTCCGACAGTTATGGCTACACCTTC
CASSASDSYGYTF
>-|-|TRBV7-9|TRBJ1-2
TGTGCCAGCAGCTTAGGAGCAGGGATTGATGGCTACACCTTC
CASSLGAGIDGYTF